Below, one T cell receptor (beta chain) is given with its context. Its antigen is not yet known. There are no base qualities to consult, and no much larger clone falls within one base. V lost 4 bases and J lost 3 bases, and the count of bases not matched to a germline gene is 3. The CDR3 runs 16 amino acids, cysteine and phenylalanine included. CDR3 DNA only is kept here, 48 bases in frame from base 1. From a lookup of the germline V gene, CDR1 and CDR2 are ENHRY and SYGVKD. This sample was taken from a study of neoadjuvant nivolumab and ipilimumab in lung cancer (dated by TCRdb to the early 2020s). With regard to the full study: In the NEOSTAR trial, nivolumab was administered intravenously at 3 mg/kg on days 1, 15 and 29, and the combination arm also received ipilimumab 1 mg/kg on day 1 only. The study compared TCR repertoires in pretherapy (baseline) peripheral blood with TCR repertoires in tumors resected at surgery after neoadjuvant immune checkpoint blockade. The primary endpoint of the trial was the rate of major pathologic response (MPR) in the intention-to-treat population of each study arm. A total of around 45 patients with operable NSCLC were treated in the trial, with about 23 randomized to nivolumab monotherapy and roughly 20 randomized to nivolumab plus ipilimumab. Seven patients had matched pretherapy and resected tumor pairs analyzed, with four treated with nivolumab and three with nivolumab plus ipilimumab.

What the work shows at the level of the full study, not this receptor alone: From pretherapy to surgery, increases in tumor T-cell richness and clonality were observed in three of three dual-therapy tumors but in only two of four nivolumab-treated tumors. TCR sequencing was performed in a small number of samples. Pretherapy blood TCR richness correlated positively with richness in tumors resected after neoadjuvant therapy (Spearman R ≈ 0.86). There was no significant correlation between TCR clonality and pathologic tumor regression, and just a single major-pathologic-response sample was available for the clonality-regression analysis. TCR richness and clonality were greater in resected tumors than in tumor-adjacent uninvolved lung, and increases were seen in more dual-therapy-treated tumors.

The library was obtained by the immunoSEQ multiplex PCR assay. The published analysis was carried out like this. Richness and clonality were used to summarize the repertoires, and clones that significantly expanded or contracted between pre- and post-therapy samples were identified. This immuneACCESS table, as held by TCRdb, lists in-frame sequences with V and J called but not all clones. Of the missing ones, under half trace to an unresolved V gene in checked studies; the others have no known cause. That table is the source of V, J and clone size, and D and trimming were worked out from the DNA. The sample table contains around 30,000 clones; only one count was recorded for about 83% of them. About 5.2% of the sample goes to the ten largest clones. What the time point label conveys for this sample: at surgical resection after neoadjuvant nivolumab +/- ipilimumab. The samples were obtained from NEOSTAR, a phase 2 randomized trial that tested neoadjuvant nivolumab or nivolumab plus ipilimumab, followed by surgery, in operable NSCLC.

This receptor was taken from an adult with non-small cell lung cancer. The source material was tumor tissue, sampled after neoadjuvant nivolumab, alone or with ipilimumab, at or shortly before surgery. The rearranged segments are TRBV10-3 and TRBJ2-3; 14 bases in the junction line up with TRBD2. The encoded CDR3 is CAISVTSGGATDTQYF. The bases read TGTGCCATCAGTGTGACTAGCGGGGGGGCAACAGATACGCAGTATTTT.